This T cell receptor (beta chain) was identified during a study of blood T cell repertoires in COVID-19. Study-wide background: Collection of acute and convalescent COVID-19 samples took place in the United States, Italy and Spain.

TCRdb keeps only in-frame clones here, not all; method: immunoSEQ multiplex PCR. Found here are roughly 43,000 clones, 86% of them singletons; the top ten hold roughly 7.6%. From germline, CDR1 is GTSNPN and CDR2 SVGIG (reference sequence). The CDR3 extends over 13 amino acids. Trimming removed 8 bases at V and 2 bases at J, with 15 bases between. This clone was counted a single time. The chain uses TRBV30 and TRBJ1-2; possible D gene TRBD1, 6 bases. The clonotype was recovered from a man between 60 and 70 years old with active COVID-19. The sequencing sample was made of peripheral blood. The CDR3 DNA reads TGTGCCAGCCTACAGGGCAGGAACTATGGCTACACCTTC. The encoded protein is CASLQGRNYGYTF.